This T cell receptor (beta chain) was captured by sequencing in a study of cytomegalovirus exposure and HLA in healthy donors. Study conclusions and caveats: Cytomegalovirus association was listed for approximately 160 TCR beta chains. Reported results showed that the classifier diagnosed cytomegalovirus status with high specificity and sensitivity.

This CDR3 has 13 amino acids. Trimming at V came to 7 bases and at J to 8 bases, leaving 8 bases not matched to a gene. Germline lookup yields CDR1 MNHEY and CDR2 SMNVEV (reference sequence). This table comes from immunoSEQ multiplex PCR, and its TCRdb copy is limited to in-frame clones, with some not included. This sample yields 150,000 to 200,000 clones, of which approximately 89% are seen a single time; about 7.7% belongs to the top ten. For this clone: What it binds is unknown.

The receptor was isolated from a man aged 25 to 40 in good health and CMV-seropositive. V and J are TRBV27 and TRBJ1-5; 7 bases are a match to TRBD1. The sequenced sample was PBMCs. CDR3 sequence: CASKGQVGEPQHF. The CDR3 region has the DNA TGTGCCAGCAAAGGACAGGTTGGGGAGCCCCAGCATTTT.